The T cell receptor (beta chain) described here comes from a study of T-cell reconstitution after alpha-beta-depleted transplantation in children. This clonotype has a count of ten or more. Its specificity is unknown. Construction of the TCRbeta library involved unique molecular identifiers. In TCRdb, the PCR reads were re-called with MiXCR into one record per CDR3 protein. The data hold around 300,000 distinct CDR3 sequences, with about a tenth observed a single time. Study-level findings and limits: When one year had passed after transplant, most T-cell counts and diversity came from newly produced T cells. Several hundred graft clones that had expanded were reportedly the source of alpha-beta T cells about two months after transplant. The study traced high day-60 TCRbeta diversity in some patients to surviving recipient T cells and thymic progenitors.

Germline lookup yields CDR1 MDHEN and CDR2 SYDVKM. J gave up 2 bases and V 3 bases, and 2 bases lay outside the gene matches. The CDR3 has 14 amino acids. The sequence was collected from a boy younger than two with acute myeloid leukemia, due to receive a stem cell transplant. The chain links TRBV28 to TRBJ2-7, with TRBD2 matching 9 bases. The input for sequencing was PBMCs, taken before TCRalphabeta/CD19-depleted stem cell transplant. The CDR3 DNA sequence: TGTGCCAGCAGTTTGGCGGGAGGGGCCTACGAGCAGTACTTC. The encoded protein is CASSLAGGAYEQYF.